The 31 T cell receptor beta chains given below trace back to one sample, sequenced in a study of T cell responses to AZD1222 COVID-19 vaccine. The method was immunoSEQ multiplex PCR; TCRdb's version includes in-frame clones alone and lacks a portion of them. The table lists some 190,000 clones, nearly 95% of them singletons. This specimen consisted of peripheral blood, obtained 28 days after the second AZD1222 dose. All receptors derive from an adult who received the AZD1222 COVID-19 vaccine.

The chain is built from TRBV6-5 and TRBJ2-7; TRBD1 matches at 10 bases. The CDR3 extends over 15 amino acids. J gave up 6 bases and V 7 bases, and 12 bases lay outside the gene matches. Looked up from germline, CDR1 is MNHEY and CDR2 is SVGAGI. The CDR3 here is CASTKMRGQGLEQYF. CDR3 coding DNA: TGTGCCAGCACCAAAATGAGGGGACAGGGGCTCGAGCAGTACTTC.

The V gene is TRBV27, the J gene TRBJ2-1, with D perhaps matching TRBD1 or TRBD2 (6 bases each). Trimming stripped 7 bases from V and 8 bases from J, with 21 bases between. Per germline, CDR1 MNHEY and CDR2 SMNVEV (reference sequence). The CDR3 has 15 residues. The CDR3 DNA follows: TGTGCCAGCACCCTCAGGTACGGGGGCTTGGATGAGCAGTTCTTC. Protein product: CASTLRYGGLDEQFF.

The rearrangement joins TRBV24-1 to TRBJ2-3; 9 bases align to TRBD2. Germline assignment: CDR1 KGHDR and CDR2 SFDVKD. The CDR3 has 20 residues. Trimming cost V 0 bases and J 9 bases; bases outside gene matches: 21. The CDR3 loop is CATSDLAPRTSAGHGYTQYF. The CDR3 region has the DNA TGTGCCACCAGTGATTTGGCACCAAGGACTAGCGCTGGCCACGGGTACACGCAGTATTTT.

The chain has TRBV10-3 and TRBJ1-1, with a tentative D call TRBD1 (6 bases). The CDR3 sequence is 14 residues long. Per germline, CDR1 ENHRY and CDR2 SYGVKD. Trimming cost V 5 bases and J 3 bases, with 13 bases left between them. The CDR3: CAISTGFGDTEAFF. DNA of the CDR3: TGTGCCATCAGTACAGGGTTCGGGGACACTGAAGCTTTCTTT.

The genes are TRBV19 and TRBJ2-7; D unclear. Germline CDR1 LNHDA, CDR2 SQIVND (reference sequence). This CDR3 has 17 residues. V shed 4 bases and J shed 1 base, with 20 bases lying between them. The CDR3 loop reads CASSTTYRAPLSYEQYF. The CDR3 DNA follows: TGTGCCAGTAGTACCACTTACCGGGCCCCGTTATCCTACGAGCAGTACTTC.

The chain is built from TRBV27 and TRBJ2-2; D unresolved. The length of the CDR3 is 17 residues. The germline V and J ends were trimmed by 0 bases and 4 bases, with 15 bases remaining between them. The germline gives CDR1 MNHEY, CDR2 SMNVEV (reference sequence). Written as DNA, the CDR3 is TGTGCCAGCAGTTTATCCCCTTTCGGGTCGGGCACCGGGGAGCTGTTTTTT. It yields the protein CASSLSPFGSGTGELFF.

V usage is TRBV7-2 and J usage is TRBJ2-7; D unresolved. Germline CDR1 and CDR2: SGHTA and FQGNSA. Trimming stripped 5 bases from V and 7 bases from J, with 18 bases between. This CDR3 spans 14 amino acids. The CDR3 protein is CASSPDLAAREQYF. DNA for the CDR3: TGTGCCAGCAGCCCGGACCTTGCAGCGCGTGAGCAGTACTTC.

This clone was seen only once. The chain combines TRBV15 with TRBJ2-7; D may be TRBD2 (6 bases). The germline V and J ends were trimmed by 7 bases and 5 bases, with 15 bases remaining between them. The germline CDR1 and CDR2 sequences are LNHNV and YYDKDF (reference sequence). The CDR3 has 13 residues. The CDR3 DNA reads TGTGCCACCAAGTTCGGGAGTACCCACGAGCAGTACTTC. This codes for CATKFGSTHEQYF.

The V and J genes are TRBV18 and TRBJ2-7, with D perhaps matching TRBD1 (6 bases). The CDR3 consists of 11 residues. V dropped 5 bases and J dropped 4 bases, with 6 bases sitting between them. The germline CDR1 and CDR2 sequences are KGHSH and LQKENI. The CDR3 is CASSTGYEQYF. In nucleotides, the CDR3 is TGTGCCAGCTCAACAGGGTACGAGCAGTACTTC.

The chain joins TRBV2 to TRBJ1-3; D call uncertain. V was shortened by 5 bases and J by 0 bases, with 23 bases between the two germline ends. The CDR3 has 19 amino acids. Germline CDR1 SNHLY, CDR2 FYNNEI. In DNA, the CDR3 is TGTGCCAGCAGTAAGTTCCCTACGCACGGGCCGGACTCTGGAAACACCATATATTTT. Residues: CASSKFPTHGPDSGNTIYF. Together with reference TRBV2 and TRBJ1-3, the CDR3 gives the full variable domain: EPEVTQTPSHQVTQMGQEVILRCVPISNHLYFYWYRQILGQKVEFLVSFYNNEISEKSEIFDDQFSVERPDGSNFTLKIRSTKLEDSAMYFCASSKFPTHGPDSGNTIYFGEGSWLTVV.

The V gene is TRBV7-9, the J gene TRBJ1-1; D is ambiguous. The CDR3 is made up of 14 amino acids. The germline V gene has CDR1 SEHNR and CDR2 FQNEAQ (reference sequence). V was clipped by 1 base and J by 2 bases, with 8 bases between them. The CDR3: CASSLGARNTEAFF. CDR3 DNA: TGTGCCAGCAGCTTAGGAGCCCGAAACACTGAAGCTTTCTTT.

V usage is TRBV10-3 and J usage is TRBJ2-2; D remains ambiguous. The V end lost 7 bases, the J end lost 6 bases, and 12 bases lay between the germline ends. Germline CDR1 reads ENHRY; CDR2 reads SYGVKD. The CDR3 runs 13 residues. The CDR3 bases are TGTGCCATCACCGGGTCCCCGGCCGGGGAGCTGTTTTTT. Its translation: CAITGSPAGELFF.

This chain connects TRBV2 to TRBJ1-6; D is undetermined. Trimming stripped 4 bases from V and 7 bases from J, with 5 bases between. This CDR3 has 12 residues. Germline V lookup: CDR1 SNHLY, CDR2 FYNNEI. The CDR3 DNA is TGTGCCAGCAGTGCTATCAATTCACCCCTCCACTTT. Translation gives CASSAINSPLHF.

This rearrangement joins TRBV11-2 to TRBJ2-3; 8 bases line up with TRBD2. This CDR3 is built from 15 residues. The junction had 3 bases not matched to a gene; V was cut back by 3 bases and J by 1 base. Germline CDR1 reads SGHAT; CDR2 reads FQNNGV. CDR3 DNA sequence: TGTGCCAGCAGCTTCCAAGCGGGGGGCACAGATACGCAGTATTTT. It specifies CASSFQAGGTDTQYF.

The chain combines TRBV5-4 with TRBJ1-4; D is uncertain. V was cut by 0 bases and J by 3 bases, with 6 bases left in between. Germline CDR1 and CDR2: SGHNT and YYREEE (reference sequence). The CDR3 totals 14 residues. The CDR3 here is CASSLGMANEKLFF. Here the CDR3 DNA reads TGTGCCAGCAGCTTGGGGATGGCTAATGAAAAACTGTTTTTT.

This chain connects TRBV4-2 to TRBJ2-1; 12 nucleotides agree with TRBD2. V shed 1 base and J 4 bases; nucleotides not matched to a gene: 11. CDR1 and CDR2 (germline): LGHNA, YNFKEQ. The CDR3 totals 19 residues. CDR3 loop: CASSQASLAGGRRYNEQFF. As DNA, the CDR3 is TGTGCCAGCAGCCAAGCCAGTCTAGCGGGGGGGCGGCGTTACAATGAGCAGTTCTTC.

The DNA of the CDR3 is TGTGCCAGCAGACGATACACGGAGAACACTGAAGCTTTCTTT. Amino acids: CASRRYTENTEAFF. The V gene is TRBV14, the J gene TRBJ1-1; the D is unclear. The CDR3 runs to 14 residues. Germline CDR1 SGHDN, CDR2 FVKESK. Trimming left V 6 bases short and J 1 base short, with 12 bases between.

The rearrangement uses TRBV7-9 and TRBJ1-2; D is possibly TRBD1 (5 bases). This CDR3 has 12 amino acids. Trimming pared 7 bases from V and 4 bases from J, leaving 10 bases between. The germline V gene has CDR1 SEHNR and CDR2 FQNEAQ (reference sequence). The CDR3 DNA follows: TGTGCCAGCACTCGGGACGGCTATGGCTACACCTTC. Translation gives CASTRDGYGYTF. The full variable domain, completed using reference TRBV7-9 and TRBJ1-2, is DTGVSQNPRHKITKRGQNVTFRCDPISEHNRLYWYRQTLGQGPEFLTYFQNEAQLEKSRLLSDRFSAERPKGSFSTLEIQRTEQGDSAMYLCASTRDGYGYTFGSGTRLTVV.

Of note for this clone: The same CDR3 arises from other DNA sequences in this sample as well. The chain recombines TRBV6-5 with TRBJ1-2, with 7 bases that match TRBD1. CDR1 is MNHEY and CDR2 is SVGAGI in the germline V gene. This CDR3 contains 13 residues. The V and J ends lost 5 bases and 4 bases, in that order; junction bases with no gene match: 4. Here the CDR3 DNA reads TGTGCCAGCAGTCGGACAGGTGCCTATGGCTACACCTTC. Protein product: CASSRTGAYGYTF.

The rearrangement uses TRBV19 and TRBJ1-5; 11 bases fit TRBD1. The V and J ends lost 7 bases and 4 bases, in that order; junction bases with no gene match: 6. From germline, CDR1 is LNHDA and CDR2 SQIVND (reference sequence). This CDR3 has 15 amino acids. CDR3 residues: CASNLGTGGNQPQHF. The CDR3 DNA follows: TGTGCCAGTAACCTGGGGACAGGGGGTAATCAGCCCCAGCATTTT.

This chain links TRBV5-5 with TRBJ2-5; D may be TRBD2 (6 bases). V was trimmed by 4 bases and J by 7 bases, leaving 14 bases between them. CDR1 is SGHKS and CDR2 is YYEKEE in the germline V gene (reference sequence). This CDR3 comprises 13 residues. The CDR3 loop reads CASSASGTPTQYF. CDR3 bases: TGTGCCAGCAGCGCATCCGGGACTCCGACCCAGTACTTC.

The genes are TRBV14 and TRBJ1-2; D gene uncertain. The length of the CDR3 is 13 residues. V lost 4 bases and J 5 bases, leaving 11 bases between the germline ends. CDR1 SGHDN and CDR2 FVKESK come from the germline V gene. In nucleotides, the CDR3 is TGTGCCAGCAGCCTTCAAGAGGGATATGGCTACACCTTC. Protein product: CASSLQEGYGYTF.

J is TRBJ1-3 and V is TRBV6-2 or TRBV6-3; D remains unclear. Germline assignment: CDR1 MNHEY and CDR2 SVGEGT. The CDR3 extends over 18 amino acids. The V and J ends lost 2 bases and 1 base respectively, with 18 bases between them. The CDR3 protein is CASSYPTREIASGNTIYF. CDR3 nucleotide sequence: TGTGCCAGCAGTTACCCGACGAGGGAAATAGCTTCTGGAAACACCATATATTTT.

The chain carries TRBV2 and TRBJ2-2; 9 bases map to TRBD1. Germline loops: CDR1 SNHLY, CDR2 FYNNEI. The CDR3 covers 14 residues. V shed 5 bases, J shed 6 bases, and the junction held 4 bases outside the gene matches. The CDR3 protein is CASSPGTGSGELFF. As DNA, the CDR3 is TGTGCCAGCAGTCCCGGGACAGGGTCCGGGGAGCTGTTTTTT.

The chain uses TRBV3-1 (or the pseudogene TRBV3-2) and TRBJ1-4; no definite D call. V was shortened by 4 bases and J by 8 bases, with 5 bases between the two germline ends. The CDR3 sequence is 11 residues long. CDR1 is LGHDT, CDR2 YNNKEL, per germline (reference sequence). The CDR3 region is CASSLAEKLFF. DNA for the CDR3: TGTGCCAGCAGCCTCGCGGAAAAACTGTTTTTT.

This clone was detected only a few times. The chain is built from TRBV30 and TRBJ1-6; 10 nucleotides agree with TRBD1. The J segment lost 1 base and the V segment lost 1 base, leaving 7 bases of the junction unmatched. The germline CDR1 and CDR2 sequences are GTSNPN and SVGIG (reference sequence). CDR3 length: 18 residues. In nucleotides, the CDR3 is TGTGCCTGGAGTGCCGGGACAGGGGTAAGGTCCTATAATTCACCCCTCCACTTT. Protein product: CAWSAGTGVRSYNSPLHF.

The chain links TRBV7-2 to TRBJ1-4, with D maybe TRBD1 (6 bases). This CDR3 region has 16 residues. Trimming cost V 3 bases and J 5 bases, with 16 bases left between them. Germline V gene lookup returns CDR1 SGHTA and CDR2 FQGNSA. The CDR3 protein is CASSLGNTGQNEKLFF. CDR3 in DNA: TGTGCCAGCAGCTTGGGGAATACAGGGCAAAATGAAAAACTGTTTTTT.

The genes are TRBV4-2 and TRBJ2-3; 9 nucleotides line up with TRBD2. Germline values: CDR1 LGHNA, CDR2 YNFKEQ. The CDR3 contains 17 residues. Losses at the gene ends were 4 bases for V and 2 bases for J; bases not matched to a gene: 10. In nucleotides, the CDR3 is TGTGCCAGCAGCCTCCTCGGCCCTAGCGGGAACACAGATACGCAGTATTTT. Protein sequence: CASSLLGPSGNTDTQYF.

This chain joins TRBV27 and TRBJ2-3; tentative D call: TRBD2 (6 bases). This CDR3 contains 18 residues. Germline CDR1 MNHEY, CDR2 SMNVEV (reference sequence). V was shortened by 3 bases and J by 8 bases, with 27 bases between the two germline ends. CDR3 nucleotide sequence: TGTGCCAGCAGTTTGGAGAGGGGAGGTCCGGGACGGAGGGGTACGCAGTATTTT. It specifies CASSLERGGPGRRGTQYF.

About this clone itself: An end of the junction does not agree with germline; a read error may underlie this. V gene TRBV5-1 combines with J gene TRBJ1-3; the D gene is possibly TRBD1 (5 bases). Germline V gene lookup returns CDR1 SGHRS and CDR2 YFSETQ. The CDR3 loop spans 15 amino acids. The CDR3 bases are TGCGCCAGCAGCTTGGATGCGGGGCATGGAGACACCATATATTTT. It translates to CASSLDAGHGDTIYF.

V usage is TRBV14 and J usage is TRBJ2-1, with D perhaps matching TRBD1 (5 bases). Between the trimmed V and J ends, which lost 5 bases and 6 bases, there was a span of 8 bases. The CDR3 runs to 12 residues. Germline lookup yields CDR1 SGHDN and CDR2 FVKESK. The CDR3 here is CASSKGPNEQFF. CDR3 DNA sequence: TGTGCCAGCAGCAAGGGGCCCAATGAGCAGTTCTTC.